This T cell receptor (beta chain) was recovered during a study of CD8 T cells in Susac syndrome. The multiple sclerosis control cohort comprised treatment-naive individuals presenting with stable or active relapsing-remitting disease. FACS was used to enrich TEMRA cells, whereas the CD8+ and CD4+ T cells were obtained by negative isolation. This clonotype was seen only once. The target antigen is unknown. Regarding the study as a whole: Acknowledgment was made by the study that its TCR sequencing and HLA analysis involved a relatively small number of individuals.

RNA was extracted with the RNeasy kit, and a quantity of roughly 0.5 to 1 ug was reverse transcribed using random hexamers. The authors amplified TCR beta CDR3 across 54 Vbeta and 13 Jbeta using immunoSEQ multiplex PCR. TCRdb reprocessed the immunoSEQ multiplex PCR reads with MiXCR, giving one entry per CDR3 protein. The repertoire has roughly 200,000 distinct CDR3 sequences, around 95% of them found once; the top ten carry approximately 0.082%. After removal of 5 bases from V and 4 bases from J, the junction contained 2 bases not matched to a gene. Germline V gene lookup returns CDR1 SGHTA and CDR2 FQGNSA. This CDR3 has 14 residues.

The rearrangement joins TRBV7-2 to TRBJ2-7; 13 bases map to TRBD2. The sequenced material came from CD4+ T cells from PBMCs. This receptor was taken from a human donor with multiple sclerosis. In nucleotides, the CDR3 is TGTGCCAGCAGCGCGGGACTAGCGGGGTACGAGCAGTACTTC. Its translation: CASSAGLAGYEQYF.